This TCR beta chain was sequenced during a study of blood T cells in healthy people across ages. Study-level findings and limits: Diversity of TCR beta per million T cells declined in a roughly linear way with age.

The sample holds a few counts of this clonotype. Its antigen is unknown. Alongside a J-beta primer mix, a sample-barcoded 5' primer served in a second PCR lasting about 7 to 11 cycles. All cDNA molecules were each tagged by a template-switch adaptor with 12 random nucleotides. Every individual sample yielded 2.5 million or more paired-end reads (each containing CDR3). TCRdb itself ran the 5' RACE reads through MiXCR, one entry per CDR3 protein. The sample records roughly 500,000 distinct CDR3 sequences, 27% being singletons. The germline V gene has CDR1 SGHTA and CDR2 FQGNSA. Trimming took off 4 bases at V and 7 bases at J, with 12 bases between the two ends. The CDR3 has 13 amino acids.

This chain links TRBV7-2 with TRBJ2-3, with unresolved D. The specimen was blood. The clonotype was recovered from a woman aged 65 to 85 in good health. The CDR3 DNA is TGTGCCAGCAGCTCAGTACATGGGAATACGCAGTATTTT. Its protein is CASSSVHGNTQYF.